These 31 T cell receptor beta chains came from one sample sequenced in a study of shared clonotypes between healthy human individuals. Sequencing was performed with immunoSEQ multiplex PCR; in TCRdb, only in-frame clones are kept and a portion is missing. The sample yields millions of clones, 90% to 95% seen once. Sequencing used naive CD4+ T cells sorted from blood. Subset specified: CD45RA+ positively selected. These receptors originate from a man between 18 and 29 years old in good health.

This clone appeared a single time. V is TRBV30 and J is TRBJ1-2, with D tentatively TRBD1 (6 bases). CDR1 is GTSNPN and CDR2 is SVGIG in the germline V gene (reference sequence). Trimming removed 2 bases from V and 3 bases from J, with 16 bases in between. CDR3 length: 15 residues. CDR3 in DNA: TGTGCCTGGAGTCCCTATTTGGGGGGCCACTATGGCTACACCTTC. Encoded protein: CAWSPYLGGHYGYTF.

The V and J genes are TRBV9 and TRBJ1-6; D is unresolved. Germline lookup yields CDR1 SGDLS and CDR2 YYNGEE. Trimming stripped 0 bases from V and 5 bases from J, with 9 bases between. The CDR3 consists of 15 residues. The CDR3 DNA reads TGTGCCAGCAGCGTAGCTACCCAAGATAATTCACCCCTCCACTTT. Translation: CASSVATQDNSPLHF.

About this clone itself: This specimen includes other DNA sequences encoding the same CDR3. The gene calls are TRBV5-1 and TRBJ2-3; D gene ambiguous. Germline CDR1 is SGHRS and CDR2 is YFSETQ. The CDR3 sequence is 13 residues long. Trimming removed 0 bases at V and 1 base at J, with 3 bases between. The CDR3 DNA is TGCGCCAGCAGCTTGGGTGGCACAGATACGCAGTATTTT. Translated: CASSLGGTDTQYF.

This chain joins TRBV5-4 and TRBJ2-7; the match to TRBD2 covers 7 bases. This CDR3 spans 14 amino acids. In germline, CDR1 is SGHNT, CDR2 YYREEE (reference sequence). V lost 0 bases and J lost 2; bases outside the gene matches: 2. CDR3 region: CASSLGGRAYEQYF. DNA of the CDR3: TGTGCCAGCAGCTTGGGTGGGAGGGCCTACGAGCAGTACTTC.

J is TRBJ1-1 and V is TRBV6-5; no reliable D call. This CDR3 has 12 residues. Germline V CDR1 and CDR2: MNHEY, SVGAGI. Deletions cut 6 bases from V and 10 bases from J, with 15 bases between. This chain's CDR3 is CASSSYGRGAFF. The CDR3 DNA reads TGTGCCAGCAGCTCCTACGGGCGGGGAGCTTTCTTT.

The J gene is TRBJ2-1, the V gene TRBV30; D tentatively reads TRBD1 or TRBD2 (5 bases each). The germline V gene has CDR1 GTSNPN and CDR2 SVGIG (reference sequence). With 8 bases removed from V and 0 bases from J, the gap between germline ends came to 17 bases. The CDR3 is made up of 15 amino acids. CDR3 region: CAGSQWGSSYNEQFF. CDR3 nucleotide sequence: TGTGCCGGCTCACAGTGGGGGAGCTCCTACAATGAGCAGTTCTTC.

The J gene is TRBJ2-3, the V gene TRBV7-2, with 11 bases lining up with TRBD2. V was pared by 5 bases and J by 1 base, with 5 bases of the junction left unmatched. The germline V gene has CDR1 SGHTA and CDR2 FQGNSA. The CDR3 covers 16 residues. Here the CDR3 reads CASSPLAGGRTDTQYF. The CDR3 nucleotides are TGTGCCAGCAGCCCTCTAGCGGGGGGTCGCACAGATACGCAGTATTTT. Based on the CDR3 plus reference TRBV7-2 and TRBJ2-3, the full variable domain is GAGVSQSPSNKVTEKGKDVELRCDPISGHTALYWYRQSLGQGLEFLIYFQGNSAPDKSGLPSDRFSAERTGGSVSTLTIQRTQQEDSAVYLCASSPLAGGRTDTQYFGPGTRLTVL.

This chain links TRBV5-1 with TRBJ2-7; D uncertain. V was trimmed by 0 bases and J by 6 bases, leaving 16 bases between them. The CDR3 contains 15 residues. In germline, CDR1 is SGHRS, CDR2 YFSETQ. CDR3: CASSLEWSSTGEQYF. The CDR3 bases are TGCGCCAGCAGCTTGGAATGGTCATCTACGGGCGAGCAGTACTTC. The full variable domain, in which reference TRBV5-1 and TRBJ2-7 provide the parts outside the CDR3, is KAGVTQTPRYLIKTRGQQVTLSCSPISGHRSVSWYQQTPGQGLQFLFEYFSETQRNKGNFPGRFSGRQFSNSRSEMNVSTLELGDSALYLCASSLEWSSTGEQYFGPGTRLTVT.

The chain employs TRBV18 and TRBJ1-1; D uncertain. V dropped 2 bases and J dropped 1 base, with 11 bases sitting between them. This CDR3 has 15 amino acids. Looked up from germline, CDR1 is KGHSH and CDR2 is LQKENI. The CDR3 sequence is CASSPRHGENTEAFF. Written as DNA, the CDR3 is TGTGCCAGCTCACCAAGGCATGGGGAGAACACTGAAGCTTTCTTT.

The V and J genes are TRBV19 and TRBJ2-1, with D possibly TRBD1 on 5 matching bases. Trimming stripped 3 bases from V and 8 bases from J, with 11 bases between. This CDR3 has 13 residues. Germline lookup yields CDR1 LNHDA and CDR2 SQIVND (reference sequence). CDR3 amino acids: CASSMTQGYEQFF. For the CDR3, the DNA is TGTGCCAGTAGTATGACGCAGGGCTATGAGCAGTTCTTC.

This chain uses TRBV19 with TRBJ2-3; the D call may be TRBD1 or TRBD2 (5 bases each). The CDR3 has 15 residues. The germline CDR1 and CDR2 sequences are LNHDA and SQIVND (reference sequence). Trimming removed 3 bases from V and 3 bases from J, with 13 bases in between. The CDR3: CASSIWFGTTDTQYF. The CDR3 coding sequence is TGTGCCAGTAGTATTTGGTTTGGGACGACAGATACGCAGTATTTT.

The rearrangement uses TRBV9 and TRBJ2-7; 9 positions match TRBD1. CDR1 and CDR2 (germline): SGDLS, YYNGEE. The CDR3 loop spans 15 amino acids. Germline trimming cut 4 bases from V and 2 bases from J; bases unmatched to any gene: 7. Written as DNA, the CDR3 is TGTGCCAGCAGCCCCTCGGGGACAGGGACCTACGAGCAGTACTTC. Protein: CASSPSGTGTYEQYF.

The rearrangement uses TRBV11-3 and TRBJ1-1, with D maybe TRBD1 (6 bases). The germline V gene encodes CDR1 SGHNT and CDR2 YENEEA. The CDR3 extends over 14 amino acids. Deletions cut 5 bases from V and 4 bases from J, with 14 bases between. The CDR3 nucleotides are TGTGCCAGCAGCCAACAGGGTGCGGGCACTGAAGCTTTCTTT. It translates to CASSQQGAGTEAFF.

V gene TRBV2 combines with J gene TRBJ1-4, with D perhaps matching TRBD1 (5 bases). CDR1 is SNHLY and CDR2 is FYNNEI in the germline V gene. The V end lost 5 bases, the J end lost 10 bases, and 14 bases lay between the germline ends. There are 13 residues in the CDR3. The CDR3 spells CASSSGTPRKLFF. DNA for the CDR3: TGTGCCAGCAGTTCGGGGACTCCGCGAAAACTGTTTTTT.

The chain has TRBV11-2 and TRBJ2-3; 12 bases align to TRBD2. V was clipped by 5 bases and J by 5 bases; unmatched bases: 8. CDR1 is SGHAT, CDR2 FQNNGV, per germline. The CDR3 covers 16 residues. The CDR3 DNA is TGTGCCAGCAGCCCACGACGGACTAGCGGGGTAGATACGCAGTATTTT. Translated: CASSPRRTSGVDTQYF.

Concerning this clone: This sample also contains other DNA sequences that code for the same CDR3. This chain uses TRBV11-2 with TRBJ2-5, with 7 positions matching TRBD2. From germline, CDR1 is SGHAT and CDR2 FQNNGV. CDR3 length: 15 residues. V was clipped by 1 base and J by 5 bases; unmatched bases: 7. As DNA, the CDR3 is TGTGCCAGCAGCTTAGCCCTAGCGGCGGGTGAGACCCAGTACTTC. This codes for CASSLALAAGETQYF. Looking up the rest from reference TRBV11-2 and TRBJ2-5 gives the full variable domain: EAGVAQSPRYKIIEKRQSVAFWCNPISGHATLYWYQQILGQGPKLLIQFQNNGVVDDSQLPKDRFSAERLKGVDSTLKIQPAKLEDSAVYLCASSLALAAGETQYFGPGTRLLVL.

The rearrangement links TRBV29-1 to TRBJ1-5, with D maybe TRBD1 (6 bases). This CDR3 is built from 13 residues. The germline V and J ends were trimmed by 2 bases and 6 bases, with 11 bases remaining between them. Germline V gene data show CDR1 as SQVTM and CDR2 as ANQGSEA. The CDR3 region has the DNA TGCAGCGTTGAACTGGGGGCTGGTCAGCCCCAGCATTTT. This encodes CSVELGAGQPQHF.

The chain links TRBV11-2 to TRBJ2-7; 7 bases agree with TRBD1. The CDR3 extends over 16 amino acids. Per the germline V gene, CDR1 is SGHAT and CDR2 is FQNNGV. V shed 1 base and J 2 bases; nucleotides not matched to a gene: 8. DNA of the CDR3: TGTGCCAGCAGCTTAGTCGCCGGGACAGCCCCCTACGAGCAGTACTTC. Encoded protein: CASSLVAGTAPYEQYF.

The chain is built from TRBV6-5 and TRBJ2-7, with TRBD2 matching over 14 bases. V lost 5 bases and J lost 5; bases outside the gene matches: 5. CDR3 length: 15 amino acids. Germline CDR1 and CDR2: MNHEY and SVGAGI. Here the CDR3 reads CASSMGLAGVDEQYF. The CDR3 nucleotides are TGTGCCAGCAGTATGGGACTAGCGGGAGTCGACGAGCAGTACTTC.

On this clone itself: Other DNA sequences of this sample code for an identical CDR3. V usage is TRBV5-1 and J usage is TRBJ2-7; 16 bases line up with TRBD2. In germline, CDR1 is SGHRS, CDR2 YFSETQ. The CDR3 has 18 amino acids. After removal of 0 bases from V and 0 bases from J, the junction contained 3 bases not matched to a gene. The CDR3 sequence: CASSLGGLAGGSSYEQYF. In DNA, the CDR3 is TGCGCCAGCAGCTTGGGGGGACTAGCGGGAGGGTCCTCCTACGAGCAGTACTTC. Looking up the rest from reference TRBV5-1 and TRBJ2-7 gives the full variable domain: KAGVTQTPRYLIKTRGQQVTLSCSPISGHRSVSWYQQTPGQGLQFLFEYFSETQRNKGNFPGRFSGRQFSNSRSEMNVSTLELGDSALYLCASSLGGLAGGSSYEQYFGPGTRLTVT.

The count of this clone is one. The chain combines TRBV13 with TRBJ1-5, with TRBD1 as a possible D gene (6 bases). Germline V gene data show CDR1 as PRHDT and CDR2 as FYEKMQ (reference sequence). There are 14 residues in the CDR3. V shed 6 bases and J shed 6 bases, with 15 bases lying between them. CDR3 amino acids: CASSRTGAGQPQHF. Written as DNA, the CDR3 is TGTGCCAGCAGTAGAACGGGGGCAGGTCAGCCCCAGCATTTT. The full variable domain, its missing parts supplied by reference TRBV13 and TRBJ1-5, is AAGVIQSPRHLIKEKRETATLKCYPIPRHDTVYWYQQGPGQDPQFLISFYEKMQSDKGSIPDRFSAQQFSDYHSELNMSSLELGDSALYFCASSRTGAGQPQHFGDGTRLSIL.

CDR3 region: CASSTQGGQQLYSNQPQHF. CDR3 nucleotide sequence: TGTGCCAGTAGTACTCAGGGGGGACAGCAGCTATATAGCAATCAGCCCCAGCATTTT. The V and J genes are TRBV19 and TRBJ1-5; 7 positions match TRBD1. CDR1 is LNHDA and CDR2 is SQIVND in the germline V gene (reference sequence). V shed 4 bases, J shed 0 bases, and the junction held 15 bases outside the gene matches. CDR3 size: 19 residues.

The chain recombines TRBV10-2 with TRBJ1-6; D might be TRBD1 (5 bases). V was trimmed by 5 bases and J by 6 bases, leaving 17 bases between them. The CDR3 extends over 16 amino acids. The germline gives CDR1 WSHSY, CDR2 SAAADI. The chain's CDR3 is CASSRTQQAPNSPLHF. The CDR3 DNA is TGCGCCAGCAGTAGGACCCAACAGGCTCCTAATTCACCCCTCCACTTT.

The chain is built from TRBV28 and TRBJ2-7; D could derive from TRBD1 or TRBD2 (6 bases each). Trimming stripped 6 bases from V and 0 bases from J, with 21 bases between. The CDR3 is 17 amino acids. CDR1 is MDHEN and CDR2 is SYDVKM in the germline V gene. The CDR3 is CASRAFRGGRDSYEQYF. CDR3 nucleotides: TGTGCCAGCAGAGCTTTCAGGGGAGGACGGGACTCCTACGAGCAGTACTTC.

The chain links TRBV5-1 to TRBJ2-2; D may be TRBD1 or TRBD2 (5 bases each). Germline V CDR1 and CDR2: SGHRS, YFSETQ. The CDR3 is 14 amino acids. Deletions cut 5 bases from V and 3 bases from J, with 11 bases between. DNA for the CDR3: TGCGCCAGCAGGTCCGGGACCCACACCGGGGAGCTGTTTTTT. It is translated as CASRSGTHTGELFF. The variable domain in full, with the rest retrieved from reference TRBV5-1 and TRBJ2-2, is KAGVTQTPRYLIKTRGQQVTLSCSPISGHRSVSWYQQTPGQGLQFLFEYFSETQRNKGNFPGRFSGRQFSNSRSEMNVSTLELGDSALYLCASRSGTHTGELFFGEGSRLTVL.

This rearrangement joins TRBV29-1 to TRBJ2-5, with D possibly being TRBD1 (5 bases). V was cut by 1 base and J by 0 bases, with 6 bases left in between. Germline V gives CDR1 SQVTM, CDR2 ANQGSEA. CDR3 length: 13 residues. The CDR3 protein is CSVEGGYQETQYF. CDR3 nucleotide sequence: TGCAGCGTTGAAGGGGGCTACCAAGAGACCCAGTACTTC.

The chain has TRBV9 and TRBJ1-4, with a possible D match to TRBD1 (5 bases). Germline V gene sequence: CDR1 SGDLS, CDR2 YYNGEE. The V end was cut by 2 bases, the J end by 3 bases, with 11 bases between. This CDR3 region has 15 residues. The CDR3 sequence: CASSVTGTANEKLFF. CDR3 coding DNA: TGTGCCAGCAGCGTCACCGGGACGGCTAATGAAAAACTGTTTTTT.

V gene TRBV15 combines with J gene TRBJ2-3; D is tentatively TRBD1 or TRBD2 (6 bases each). V shed 1 base and J shed 4 bases, with 12 bases lying between them. Germline CDR1 reads LNHNV; CDR2 reads YYDKDF (reference sequence). This CDR3 has 15 residues. CDR3 region: CATSRGGAAADTQYF. DNA for the CDR3: TGTGCCACCAGCAGAGGGGGGGCCGCCGCAGATACGCAGTATTTT.

Here the CDR3 reads CASSLDRGPGYTF. The CDR3 coding sequence is TGTGCCAGCAGCTTAGACAGGGGGCCTGGCTACACCTTC. The chain employs TRBV7-9 and TRBJ1-2; 9 bases are shared with TRBD1. Unmatched junction bases numbered 1, after V lost 1 base and J lost 7 bases. The germline V gene encodes CDR1 SEHNR and CDR2 FQNEAQ (reference sequence). This CDR3 region has 13 residues.

The chain couples TRBV7-2 to TRBJ2-1; maybe TRBD2 (6 bases). The CDR3 is made up of 16 amino acids. Trimming cost V 0 bases and J 3 bases, with 12 bases left between them. In germline, CDR1 is SGHTA, CDR2 FQGNSA. In DNA form, the CDR3 reads TGTGCCAGCAGCTTAGCGCTGGCTAGCGACTACAATGAGCAGTTCTTC. Protein sequence: CASSLALASDYNEQFF.

This chain links TRBV7-2 with TRBJ1-2; 9 nucleotides match TRBD1. V lost 5 bases, J lost 8 bases, and 9 bases stayed unmatched. CDR3 length: 14 residues. CDR1 is SGHTA, CDR2 FQGNSA, per germline. CDR3 residues: CASSPDRGYRGYTF. The CDR3 DNA is TGTGCCAGCAGCCCTGACAGGGGGTACAGGGGCTACACCTTC.